These T cell receptor beta chains were read from a single sample in a study of identical twins. TCRdb re-derived calls from the 5' RACE reads in MiXCR, one entry per CDR3 protein. The sample includes around 370,000 distinct CDR3 sequences, about 10% of them seen just once. Specimen: naive T cells sorted from blood. These receptors all stem from a woman in her forties or fifties in good health. CDR3s include the opening cysteine and the closing phenylalanine or tryptophan.

TRBV12-3/TRBV12-4	TRBJ2-6	CASSHDSSGANVLTF
TRBV15	TRBJ2-3	CATSRDPGPRGDTQYF
TRBV12-3/TRBV12-4	TRBJ1-2	CASKHDRINYGYTF
TRBV20-1	TRBJ2-3	CSALGQGPSGSTDTQYF
TRBV20-1	TRBJ1-4	CSASRTGKATNEKLFF
TRBV5-1	TRBJ2-7	CASSLEGVWAEQYF
TRBV20-1	TRBJ2-7	CSARDPLSGPEYEQYF
TRBV6-6	TRBJ2-1	CASSYSTGGAYNEQFF
TRBV9	TRBJ2-1	CASSVFLTGPEQFF
TRBV7-9	TRBJ2-1	CASSLVLAPSGNGEQFF
TRBV3-1	TRBJ1-5	CASSQEQGYNQPQHF
TRBV11-3	TRBJ2-3	CASGHSTDTQYF
TRBV12-3/TRBV12-4	TRBJ2-1	CASSLGFYNEQFF
TRBV24-1	TRBJ2-1	CATGWTSGNYNEQFF
TRBV5-1	TRBJ1-1	CASRPTGNTEAFF
TRBV14	TRBJ2-1	CASSQEGAGAGSYNEQFF
TRBV9	TRBJ2-5	CASSVGFQKQETQYF
TRBV5-1	TRBJ1-3	CASSLTGRGNTIYF
TRBV6-2/TRBV6-3	TRBJ2-1	CASGLPGGYNEQFF
TRBV7-2	TRBJ1-1	CASSLGPGVPAFF
TRBV20-1	TRBJ2-3	CSARDLELAGGGTQYF
TRBV27	TRBJ1-2	CASSPLTGTYGYTF
TRBV7-8	TRBJ1-5	CASSITGTDQPQHF
TRBV20-1	TRBJ2-3	CSAPQLLAGEGADTQYF
TRBV5-6	TRBJ2-1	CASSLGVLLGNEQFF
TRBV12-3/TRBV12-4	TRBJ2-3	CASSPRLAPSTDTQYF
TRBV12-3/TRBV12-4	TRBJ1-5	CASIAGMGNQPQHF
TRBV4-2	TRBJ2-3	CASSRSSTDTQYF
TRBV3-1	TRBJ2-4	CASSPRPGIAKNIQYF
TRBV20-1	TRBJ2-3	CSARRGKAVTQYF
TRBV15	TRBJ2-5	CATSRDPTGLGTQYF
TRBV29-1	TRBJ2-4	CSAAGLAGELGIQYF
TRBV24-1	TRBJ2-2	CATKPGGNTGELFF
TRBV5-1	TRBJ2-5	CASSPSRPSQETQYF
TRBV6-5	TRBJ1-2	CASSLLMGYGYTF
TRBV6-5	TRBJ2-1	CASSSAGTSGSNEQFF
TRBV20-1	TRBJ2-1	CSAGGSSIISNEQFF
TRBV5-1	TRBJ1-1	CASSWGSSMDTEAFF
TRBV5-5	TRBJ2-1	CASSFGREGSHNEQFF
TRBV5-1	TRBJ2-7	CASSRDTTYEQYF
TRBV12-3/TRBV12-4	TRBJ1-1	CASSLAGKGAPYEAFF
TRBV18	TRBJ2-7	CASSPFQGGYEQYF
TRBV5-5	TRBJ2-7	CASSPRDRAAYEQYF